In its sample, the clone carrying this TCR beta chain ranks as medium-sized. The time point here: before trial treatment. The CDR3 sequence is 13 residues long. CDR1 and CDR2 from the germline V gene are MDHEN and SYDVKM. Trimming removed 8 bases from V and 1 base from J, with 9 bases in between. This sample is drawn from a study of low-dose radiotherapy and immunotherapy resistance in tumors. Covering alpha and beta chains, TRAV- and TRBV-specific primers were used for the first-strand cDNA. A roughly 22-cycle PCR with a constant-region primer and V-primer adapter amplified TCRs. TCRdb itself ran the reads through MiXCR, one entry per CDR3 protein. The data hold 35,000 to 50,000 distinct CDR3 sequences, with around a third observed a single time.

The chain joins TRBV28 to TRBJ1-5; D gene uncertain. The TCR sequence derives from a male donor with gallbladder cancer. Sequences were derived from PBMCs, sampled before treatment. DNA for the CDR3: TGTGCCAGCCCCCTACAGAGCAATCAGCCCCAGCATTTT. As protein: CASPLQSNQPQHF.